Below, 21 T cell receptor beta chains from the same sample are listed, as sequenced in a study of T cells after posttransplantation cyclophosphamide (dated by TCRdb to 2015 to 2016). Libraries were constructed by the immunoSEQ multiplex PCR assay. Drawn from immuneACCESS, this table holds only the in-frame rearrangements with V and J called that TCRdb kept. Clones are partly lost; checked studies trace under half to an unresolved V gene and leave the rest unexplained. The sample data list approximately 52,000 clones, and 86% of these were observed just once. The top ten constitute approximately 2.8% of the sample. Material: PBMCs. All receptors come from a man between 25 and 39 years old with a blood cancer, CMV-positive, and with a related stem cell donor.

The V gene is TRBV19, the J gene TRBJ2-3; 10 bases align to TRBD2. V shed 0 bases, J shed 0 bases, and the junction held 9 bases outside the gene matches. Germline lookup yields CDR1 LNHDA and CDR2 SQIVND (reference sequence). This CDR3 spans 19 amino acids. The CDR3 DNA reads TGTGCCAGTAGTATAGAACGGTCCCTAGCGGGAGCTAGCACAGATACGCAGTATTTT. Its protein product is CASSIERSLAGASTDTQYF.

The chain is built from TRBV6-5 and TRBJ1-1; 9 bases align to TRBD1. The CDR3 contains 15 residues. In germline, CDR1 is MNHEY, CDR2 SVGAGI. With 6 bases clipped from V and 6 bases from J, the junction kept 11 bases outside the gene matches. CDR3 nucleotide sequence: TGTGCCAGCAGACCACAGGGGGCTGCGGGAGCTGAAGCTTTCTTT. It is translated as CASRPQGAAGAEAFF.

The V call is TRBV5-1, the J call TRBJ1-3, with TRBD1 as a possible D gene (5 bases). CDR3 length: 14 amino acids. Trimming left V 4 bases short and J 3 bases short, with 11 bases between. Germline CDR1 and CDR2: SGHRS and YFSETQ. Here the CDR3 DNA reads TGCGCCAGCAGCGACCCTACAGGTGGAAACACCATATATTTT. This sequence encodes CASSDPTGGNTIYF.

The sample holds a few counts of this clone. The CDR3 loop reads CASSQRGGAYEQYF. CDR3 DNA sequence: TGTGCCAGCAGTCAGCGGGGGGGCGCGTACGAGCAGTACTTC. The gene calls are TRBV2 and TRBJ2-7; TRBD2 matches at 10 bases. Per the germline V gene, CDR1 is SNHLY and CDR2 is FYNNEI. The CDR3 totals 14 residues. Trimming took 5 bases from V and 4 from J; bases not matched to a gene: 5. The full variable domain, its missing parts supplied by reference TRBV2 and TRBJ2-7, is EPEVTQTPSHQVTQMGQEVILRCVPISNHLYFYWYRQILGQKVEFLVSFYNNEISEKSEIFDDQFSVERPDGSNFTLKIRSTKLEDSAMYFCASSQRGGAYEQYFGPGTRLTVT.

The CDR3 DNA sequence: TGTGCCAGCTCACCAGGGGCTGGGGATTATGGCTACACCTTC. It encodes CASSPGAGDYGYTF. The genes are TRBV18 and TRBJ1-2, with TRBD1 as a possible D gene (5 bases). The CDR3 has 14 residues. Trimming took off 2 bases at V and 5 bases at J, with 12 bases between the two ends. Germline-derived CDR1 and CDR2 are KGHSH and LQKENI.

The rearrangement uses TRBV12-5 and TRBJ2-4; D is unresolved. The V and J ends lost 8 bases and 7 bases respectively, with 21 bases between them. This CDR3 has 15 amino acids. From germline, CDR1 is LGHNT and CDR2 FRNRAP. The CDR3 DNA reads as TGTGCTAGTAGAAGTGGCGCCCAAACCAGGAACATTCAGTACTTC. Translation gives CASRSGAQTRNIQYF.

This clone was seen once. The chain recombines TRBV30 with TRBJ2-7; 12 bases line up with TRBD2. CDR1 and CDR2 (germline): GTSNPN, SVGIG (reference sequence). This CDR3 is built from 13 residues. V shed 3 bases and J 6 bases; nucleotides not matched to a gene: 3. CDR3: CAWSRTSGIEQYF. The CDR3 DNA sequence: TGTGCCTGGAGCAGGACTAGCGGGATCGAGCAGTACTTC. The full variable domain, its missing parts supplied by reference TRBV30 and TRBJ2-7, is SQTIHQWPATLVQPVGSPLSLECTVEGTSNPNLYWYRQAAGRGLQLLFYSVGIGQISSEVPQNLSASRPQDRQFILSSKKLLLSDSGFYLCAWSRTSGIEQYFGPGTRLTVT.

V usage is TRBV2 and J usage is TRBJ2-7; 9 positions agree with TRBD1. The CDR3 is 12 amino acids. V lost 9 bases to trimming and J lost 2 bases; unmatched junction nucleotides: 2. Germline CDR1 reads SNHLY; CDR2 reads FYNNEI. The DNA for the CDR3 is TGTGCCAGAGGGACAGGGCCCTACGAGCAGTACTTC. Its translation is CARGTGPYEQYF.

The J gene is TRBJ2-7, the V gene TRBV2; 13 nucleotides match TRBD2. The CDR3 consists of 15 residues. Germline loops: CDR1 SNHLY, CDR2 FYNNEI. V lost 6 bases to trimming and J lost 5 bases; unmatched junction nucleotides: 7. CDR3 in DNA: TGTGCCAGCAGGGGGACTAGCGGGAAAAGTCACGAGCAGTACTTC. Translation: CASRGTSGKSHEQYF.

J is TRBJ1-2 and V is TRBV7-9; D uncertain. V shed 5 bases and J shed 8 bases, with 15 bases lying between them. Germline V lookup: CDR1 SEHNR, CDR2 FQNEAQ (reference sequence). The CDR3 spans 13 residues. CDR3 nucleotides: TGTGCCAGCAGCACTTCGACCGTCGGGGGCTACACCTTC. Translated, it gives CASSTSTVGGYTF.

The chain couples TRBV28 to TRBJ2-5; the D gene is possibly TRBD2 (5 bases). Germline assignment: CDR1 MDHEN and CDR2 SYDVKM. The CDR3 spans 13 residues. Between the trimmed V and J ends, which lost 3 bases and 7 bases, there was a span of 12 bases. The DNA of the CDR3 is TGTGCCAGCAGTTTTCGCGGGTGGACGACCCAGTACTTC. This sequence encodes CASSFRGWTTQYF.

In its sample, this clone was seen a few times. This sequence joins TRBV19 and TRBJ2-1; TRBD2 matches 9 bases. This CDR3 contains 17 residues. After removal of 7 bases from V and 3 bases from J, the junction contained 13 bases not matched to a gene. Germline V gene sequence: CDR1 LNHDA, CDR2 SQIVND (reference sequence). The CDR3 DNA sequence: TGTGCCAGTACCTCCAGCGGGAGGAGGGGGTACTACAATGAGCAGTTCTTC. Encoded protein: CASTSSGRRGYYNEQFF.

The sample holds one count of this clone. The CDR3 spells CASRPGWGQGQNRAFF. The CDR3 DNA reads TGTGCCAGCAGACCCGGGTGGGGACAGGGGCAGAACAGGGCTTTCTTT. V is TRBV28 and J is TRBJ1-1; 10 bases are a match to TRBD1. After removal of 6 bases from V and 11 bases from J, the junction contained 18 bases not matched to a gene. The CDR3 loop spans 16 amino acids. Germline CDR1 MDHEN, CDR2 SYDVKM.

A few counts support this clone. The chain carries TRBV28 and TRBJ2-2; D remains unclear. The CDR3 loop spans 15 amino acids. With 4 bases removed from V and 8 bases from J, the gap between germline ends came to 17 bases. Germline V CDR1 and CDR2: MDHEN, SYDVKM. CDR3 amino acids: CASSSLGHSRGELFF. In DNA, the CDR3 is TGTGCCAGCAGTTCCCTAGGTCATTCAAGGGGGGAGCTGTTTTTT.

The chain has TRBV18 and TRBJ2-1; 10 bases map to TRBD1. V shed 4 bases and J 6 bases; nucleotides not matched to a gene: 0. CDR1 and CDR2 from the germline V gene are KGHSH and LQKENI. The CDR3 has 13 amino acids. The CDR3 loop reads CASSRTGGNEQFF. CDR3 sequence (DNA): TGTGCCAGCTCACGGACAGGGGGCAATGAGCAGTTCTTC.

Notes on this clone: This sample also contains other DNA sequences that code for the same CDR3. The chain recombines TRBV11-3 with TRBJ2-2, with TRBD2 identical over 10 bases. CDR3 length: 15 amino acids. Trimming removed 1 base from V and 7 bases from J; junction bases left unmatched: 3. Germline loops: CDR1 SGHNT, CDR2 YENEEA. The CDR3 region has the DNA TGTGCCAGCAGCTTAGCTAGCGGGAGAAGCGGGGAGCTGTTTTTT. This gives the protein CASSLASGRSGELFF.

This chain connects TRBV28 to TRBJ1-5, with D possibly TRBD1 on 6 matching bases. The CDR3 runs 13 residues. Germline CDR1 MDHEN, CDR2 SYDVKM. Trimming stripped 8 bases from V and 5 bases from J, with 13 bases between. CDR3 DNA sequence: TGTGCCAGCCGCGGACAGAACTATCAGCCCCAGCATTTT. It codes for CASRGQNYQPQHF.

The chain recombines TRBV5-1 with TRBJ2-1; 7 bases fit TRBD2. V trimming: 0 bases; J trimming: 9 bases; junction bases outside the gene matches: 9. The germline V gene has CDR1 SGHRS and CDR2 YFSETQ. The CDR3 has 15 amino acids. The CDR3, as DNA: TGCGCCAGCAGCTTGGCCCTGGCGGGAGATGGTGAGCAGTTCTTC. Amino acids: CASSLALAGDGEQFF. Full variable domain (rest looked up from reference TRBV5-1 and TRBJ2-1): KAGVTQTPRYLIKTRGQQVTLSCSPISGHRSVSWYQQTPGQGLQFLFEYFSETQRNKGNFPGRFSGRQFSNSRSEMNVSTLELGDSALYLCASSLALAGDGEQFFGPGTRLTVL.

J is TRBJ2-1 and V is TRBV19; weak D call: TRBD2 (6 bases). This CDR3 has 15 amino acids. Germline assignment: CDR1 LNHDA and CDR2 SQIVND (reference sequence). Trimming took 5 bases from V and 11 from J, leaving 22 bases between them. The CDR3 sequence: CASSLTSPLDHKQFF. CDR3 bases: TGTGCCAGTAGTCTGACTAGTCCGTTAGACCATAAGCAGTTCTTC.

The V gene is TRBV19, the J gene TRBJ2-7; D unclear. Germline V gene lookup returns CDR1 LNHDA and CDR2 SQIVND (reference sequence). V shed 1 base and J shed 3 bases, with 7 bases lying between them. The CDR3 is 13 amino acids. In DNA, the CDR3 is TGTGCCAGTAGTATAGGGCCCCTCTACGAGCAGTACTTC. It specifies CASSIGPLYEQYF.

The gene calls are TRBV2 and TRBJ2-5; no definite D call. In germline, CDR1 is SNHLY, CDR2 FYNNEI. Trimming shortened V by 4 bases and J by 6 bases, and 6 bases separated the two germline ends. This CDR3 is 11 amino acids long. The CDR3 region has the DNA TGTGCCAGCAGTGTGGAGCAGACCCAGTACTTC. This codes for CASSVEQTQYF.